Shown below are 6 T cell receptor beta chains from a single sample sequenced in a study of PD-L1 blockade in urothelial cancer. Time point defined: pretreatment peripheral blood. TCRdb's copy holds only in-frame clones and misses some; the assay was immunoSEQ multiplex PCR. This table holds tens of thousands of clones, about 85% found once. This specimen consisted of PBMCs, obtained around atezolizumab (anti-PD-L1) treatment. The receptors come from a man aged 55 to 70 with urothelial cancer.

V is TRBV5-1 and J is TRBJ1-1; TRBD1 matches at 7 bases. Germline V gene data show CDR1 as SGHRS and CDR2 as YFSETQ. The CDR3 is 14 amino acids. The ends lost 9 bases at V and 3 bases at J; junction bases unmatched: 11. DNA of the CDR3: TGCGCCACCTCTAAGGAGGGGGCCGACACTGAAGCTTTCTTT. It encodes CATSKEGADTEAFF.

The V gene is TRBV5-4, the J gene TRBJ1-2; D remains ambiguous. V lost 5 bases to trimming and J lost 4 bases, with 12 bases between them. The CDR3 has 13 residues. From germline, CDR1 is SGHNT and CDR2 YYREEE (reference sequence). The CDR3 here is CASSFEGGYGYTF. CDR3 sequence (DNA): TGTGCCAGCAGTTTCGAGGGCGGCTATGGCTACACCTTC.

CDR3 in amino acids: CAWSVSGFGTDTQYF. CDR3 nucleotides: TGTGCCTGGAGTGTAAGCGGTTTTGGCACAGATACGCAGTATTTT. The chain links TRBV30 to TRBJ2-3; a weak D match, TRBD2 (5 bases). Germline V gene sequence: CDR1 GTSNPN, CDR2 SVGIG (reference sequence). This CDR3 contains 15 residues. Trimming left V 0 bases short and J 1 base short, with 11 bases between.

This sequence joins TRBV18 and TRBJ2-7, with a possible D match to TRBD1 (6 bases). CDR1 KGHSH and CDR2 LQKENI come from the germline V gene. The CDR3 extends over 19 amino acids. Deletions cut 3 bases from V and 1 base from J, with 25 bases between. CDR3 amino acids: CASSPTLKNTGLGSYEQYF. In nucleotides, the CDR3 is TGTGCCAGCTCACCGACACTGAAAAATACAGGGCTGGGGTCCTACGAGCAGTACTTC. The whole variable domain, filled in from reference TRBV18 and TRBJ2-7, reads NAGVMQNPRHLVRRRGQEARLRCSPMKGHSHVYWYRQLPEEGLKFMVYLQKENIIDESGMPKERFSAEFPKEGPSILRIQQVVRGDSAAYFCASSPTLKNTGLGSYEQYFGPGTRLTVT.

The rearrangement joins TRBV7-9 to TRBJ1-1; D ambiguous. V was trimmed by 6 bases and J by 0 bases, leaving 5 bases between them. This CDR3 region has 12 residues. Germline V gene data show CDR1 as SEHNR and CDR2 as FQNEAQ (reference sequence). As DNA, the CDR3 is TGTGCCAGCAGGGCCTTGAACACTGAAGCTTTCTTT. This gives the protein CASRALNTEAFF.

The chain joins TRBV7-6 to TRBJ1-4; TRBD1 matches 10 bases. The CDR3 has 17 amino acids. Looked up from germline, CDR1 is SGHVS and CDR2 is FNYEAQ. Trimming cost V 6 bases and J 0 bases; bases outside gene matches: 7. In DNA, the CDR3 is TGTGCCAGCAGTGCCGGGACAGGGGTTTCAACTAATGAAAAACTGTTTTTT. It codes for CASSAGTGVSTNEKLFF. The whole variable domain, remainder taken from reference TRBV7-6 and TRBJ1-4, is GAGVSQSPRYKVTKRGQDVALRCDPISGHVSLYWYRQALGQGPEFLTYFNYEAQQDKSGLPNDRFSAERPEGSISTLTIQRTEQRDSAMYRCASSAGTGVSTNEKLFFGSGTQLSVL.